The 5 T cell receptor beta chains given below trace back to one sample, sequenced in a study of regulatory T cells in long-lasting Graves disease. This sample's time point: persistent/refractory GD, antithyroid drugs over 5 years with positive TRAb. With RNA extracted from PBMCs as input, the TCR library was made. Arm-PCR of CDR3 regions with iRepertoire HTBI primers generated TCR beta libraries. TCRdb re-called the multiplex PCR reads with MiXCR, one entry per CDR3 protein. Of 350,000 to 500,000 distinct CDR3 sequences detected, roughly a fifth appear once; the ten largest clones hold approximately 15%. The starting material was peripheral blood mononuclear cells (PBMCs), obtained when the disease was refractory, from a patient treated with antithyroid drugs. The receptors were sampled from a female donor with Graves disease.

This clonotype was seen only a few times. This chain connects TRBV2 to TRBJ2-3; the match to TRBD1 covers 9 bases. V lost 6 bases and J lost 7; bases outside the gene matches: 11. CDR3 length: 15 amino acids. Germline-derived CDR1 and CDR2 are SNHLY and FYNNEI. Here the CDR3 DNA reads TGTGCCAGCAGCCAAACCTCGACAGGGGGACATACGCAGTATTTT. Protein product: CASSQTSTGGHTQYF.

V usage is TRBV20-1 and J usage is TRBJ2-3; a possible D gene is TRBD1 (5 bases). CDR1 is DFQATT and CDR2 is SNEGSKA in the germline V gene (reference sequence). V lost 3 bases, J lost 7 bases, and 20 bases lay in between. This CDR3 region has 15 residues. CDR3 residues: CSASPRALSPYTQYF. The CDR3 DNA follows: TGCAGTGCTAGCCCCAGGGCCCTAAGCCCCTATACGCAGTATTTT.

This clonotype was detected a few times. V usage is TRBV12-3 or TRBV12-4 and J usage is TRBJ2-3; 12 bases match TRBD2. There are 17 residues in the CDR3. Trimming took 5 bases from V and 4 from J; bases not matched to a gene: 10. In DNA form, the CDR3 reads TGTGCCAGCAGTGAACGCAGACTAGCGGGAGTGTCAGATACGCAGTATTTT. Residues: CASSERRLAGVSDTQYF.

This clonotype was observed a few times. The V call is TRBV12-3 or TRBV12-4, the J call TRBJ2-2; D is tentatively TRBD1 or TRBD2 (5 bases each). V gave up 8 bases and J gave up 5 bases, with 18 bases separating them. The CDR3 has 15 residues. Here the CDR3 reads CASVGAGPGTGELFF. The CDR3, as DNA: TGTGCCAGCGTTGGGGCGGGCCCGGGGACCGGGGAGCTGTTTTTT.

DNA for the CDR3: TGTGCCAGCAGTTTTCTGATAGGACAGGGGGCGGGCTACACCTTC. This encodes CASSFLIGQGAGYTF. This chain connects TRBV28 to TRBJ1-2; TRBD1 agrees at 11 bases. Trimming cost V 3 bases and J 8 bases; bases outside gene matches: 8. Germline V gene data show CDR1 as MDHEN and CDR2 as SYDVKM. The CDR3 consists of 15 residues.